The entry that follows covers one T cell receptor (beta chain) sequence. Antigen unknown. The record originates from a study of T cell repertoires in cytomegalovirus infection. Study in general: Peptides in the study included HLA-C-restricted and HLA-B-restricted CMV epitopes. CMV infection together with matching HLA type was indicated by public TCR beta signatures. Findings of the study overall: The ex vivo response was dominated by HLA-C-restricted CMV-specific TCR beta clonotypes. CMV carriers with the relevant HLA were identified by cumulative public TCR beta family frequency.

TCRdb processed the reads anew with MiXCR; each CDR3 protein has one entry. The sample lists a few hundred thousand distinct CDR3 sequences, almost 40% occurring once. The CDR3 extends over 15 amino acids. Deletions cut 1 base from V and 5 bases from J, with 14 bases between. CDR1 and CDR2 (germline): SGHVS, FNYEAQ. The genes are TRBV7-6 and TRBJ2-5, with D unresolved. The TCR sequence derives from a human donor in good health (CMV status not recorded). Some clones in this sample may be carry-over from other donors' samples. The source material was cultured PBMCs, sampled from culture after CMV antigen stimulation. The CDR3 region is CASSLGQNDRETQYF. As DNA, the CDR3 is TGTGCCAGCAGCTTAGGGCAGAATGACCGCGAGACCCAGTACTTC. Filled out from reference TRBV7-6 and TRBJ2-5, the complete variable domain reads GAGVSQSPRYKVTKRGQDVALRCDPISGHVSLYWYRQALGQGPEFLTYFNYEAQQDKSGLPNDRFSAERPEGSISTLTIQRTEQRDSAMYRCASSLGQNDRETQYFGPGTRLLVL.